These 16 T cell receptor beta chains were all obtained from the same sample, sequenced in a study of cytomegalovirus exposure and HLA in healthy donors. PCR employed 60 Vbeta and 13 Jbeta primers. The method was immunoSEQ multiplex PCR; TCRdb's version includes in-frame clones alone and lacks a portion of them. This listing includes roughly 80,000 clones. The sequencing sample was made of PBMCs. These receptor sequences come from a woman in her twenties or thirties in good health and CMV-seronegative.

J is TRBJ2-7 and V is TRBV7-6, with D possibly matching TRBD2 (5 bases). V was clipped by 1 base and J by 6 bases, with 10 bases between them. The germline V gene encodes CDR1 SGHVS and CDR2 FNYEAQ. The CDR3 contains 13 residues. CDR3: CASSLGALGEQYF. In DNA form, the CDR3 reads TGTGCCAGCAGCTTAGGCGCACTAGGCGAGCAGTACTTC.

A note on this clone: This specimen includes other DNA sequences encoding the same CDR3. CDR3: CASSLRLAGGEQETQYF. Written as DNA, the CDR3 is TGTGCCAGCAGCCTCAGGCTAGCGGGGGGAGAACAAGAGACCCAGTACTTC. V and J are TRBV4-2 and TRBJ2-5; TRBD2 aligns across 11 bases. The CDR3 totals 17 residues. Germline V CDR1 and CDR2: LGHNA, YNFKEQ. V dropped 4 bases and J dropped 2; count of bases not matched to a gene: 9.

Here the CDR3 DNA reads TGCGCCAGCAGTCCCGGGACTAGTCTGCACACCGGGGAGCTGTTTTTT. Translation: CASSPGTSLHTGELFF. The chain uses TRBV10-1 and TRBJ2-2, with 8 bases lining up with TRBD2. The junction had 8 bases not matched to a gene; V was cut back by 5 bases and J by 3 bases. In germline, CDR1 is WNHNN, CDR2 SYGVQD (reference sequence). This CDR3 has 16 residues.

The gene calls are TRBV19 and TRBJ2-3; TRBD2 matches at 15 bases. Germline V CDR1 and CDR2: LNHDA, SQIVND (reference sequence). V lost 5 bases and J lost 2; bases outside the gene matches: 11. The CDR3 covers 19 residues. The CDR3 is CASSGGTGLAGGYTDTQYF. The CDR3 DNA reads TGTGCCAGTAGTGGGGGAACGGGACTAGCGGGGGGATACACAGATACGCAGTATTTT.

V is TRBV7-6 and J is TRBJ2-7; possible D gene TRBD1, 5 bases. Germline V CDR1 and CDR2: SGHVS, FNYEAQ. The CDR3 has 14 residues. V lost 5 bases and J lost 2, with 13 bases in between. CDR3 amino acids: CASSPTVGAYEQYF. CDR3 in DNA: TGTGCCAGCAGCCCCACAGTAGGGGCCTACGAGCAGTACTTC. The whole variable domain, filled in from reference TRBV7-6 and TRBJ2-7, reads GAGVSQSPRYKVTKRGQDVALRCDPISGHVSLYWYRQALGQGPEFLTYFNYEAQQDKSGLPNDRFSAERPEGSISTLTIQRTEQRDSAMYRCASSPTVGAYEQYFGPGTRLTVT.

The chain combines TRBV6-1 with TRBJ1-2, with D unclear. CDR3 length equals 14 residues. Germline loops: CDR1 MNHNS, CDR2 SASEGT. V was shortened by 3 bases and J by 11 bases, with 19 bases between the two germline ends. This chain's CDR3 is CASSDRVLNTFYTF. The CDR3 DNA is TGTGCCAGCAGTGACCGGGTTCTCAACACCTTTTACACCTTC.

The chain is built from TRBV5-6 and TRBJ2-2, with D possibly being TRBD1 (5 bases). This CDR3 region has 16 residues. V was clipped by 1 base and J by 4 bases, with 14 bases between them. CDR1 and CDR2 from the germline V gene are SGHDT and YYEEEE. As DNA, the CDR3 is TGTGCCAGCAGCTTGTTTGGGCAGGGAAGCACCGGGGAGCTGTTTTTT. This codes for CASSLFGQGSTGELFF.

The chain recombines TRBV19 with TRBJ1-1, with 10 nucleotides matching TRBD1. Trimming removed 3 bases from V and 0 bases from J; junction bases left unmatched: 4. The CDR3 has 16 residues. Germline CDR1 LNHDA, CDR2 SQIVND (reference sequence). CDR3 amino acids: CASSITGQGMNTEAFF. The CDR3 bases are TGTGCCAGTAGTATTACGGGACAGGGGATGAACACTGAAGCTTTCTTT.

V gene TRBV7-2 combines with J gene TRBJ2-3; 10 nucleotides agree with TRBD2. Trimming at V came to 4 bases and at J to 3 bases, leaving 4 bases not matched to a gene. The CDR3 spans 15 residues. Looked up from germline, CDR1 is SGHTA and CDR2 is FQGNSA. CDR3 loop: CASSSSGLATDTQYF. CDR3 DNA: TGTGCCAGCAGCTCCTCGGGACTAGCGACAGATACGCAGTATTTT.

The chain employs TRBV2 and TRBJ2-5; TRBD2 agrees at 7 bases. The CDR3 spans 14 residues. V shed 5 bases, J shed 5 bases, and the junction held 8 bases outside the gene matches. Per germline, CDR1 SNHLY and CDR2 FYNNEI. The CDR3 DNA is TGTGCCAGCAGTCCTGGGGGGGTGGTGGAGACCCAGTACTTC. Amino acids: CASSPGGVVETQYF.

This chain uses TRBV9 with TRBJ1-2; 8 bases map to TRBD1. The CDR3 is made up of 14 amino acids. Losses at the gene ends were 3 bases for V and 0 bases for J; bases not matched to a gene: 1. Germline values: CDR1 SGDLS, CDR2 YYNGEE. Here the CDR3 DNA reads TGTGCCAGCAGCGGGACAGGGACTAACTATGGCTACACCTTC. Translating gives CASSGTGTNYGYTF.

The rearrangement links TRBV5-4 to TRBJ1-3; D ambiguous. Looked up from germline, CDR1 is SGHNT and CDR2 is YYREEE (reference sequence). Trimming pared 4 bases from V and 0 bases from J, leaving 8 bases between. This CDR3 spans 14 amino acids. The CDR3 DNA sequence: TGTGCCAGCAGCCCCAGTCGCTCTGGAAACACCATATATTTT. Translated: CASSPSRSGNTIYF.

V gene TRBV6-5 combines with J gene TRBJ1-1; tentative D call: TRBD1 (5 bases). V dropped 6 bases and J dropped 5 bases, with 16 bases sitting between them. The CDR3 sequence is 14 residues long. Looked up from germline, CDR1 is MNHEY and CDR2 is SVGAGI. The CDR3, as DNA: TGTGCCAGCAGGGTAACAGGTCTGGGGACTGAAGCTTTCTTT. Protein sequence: CASRVTGLGTEAFF.

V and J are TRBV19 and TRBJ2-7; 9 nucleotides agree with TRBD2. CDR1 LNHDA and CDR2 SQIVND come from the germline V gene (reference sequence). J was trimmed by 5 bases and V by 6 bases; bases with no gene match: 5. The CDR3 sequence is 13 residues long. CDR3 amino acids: CASSPGLANEQYF. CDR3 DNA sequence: TGTGCCAGTAGCCCGGGACTAGCTAACGAGCAGTACTTC.

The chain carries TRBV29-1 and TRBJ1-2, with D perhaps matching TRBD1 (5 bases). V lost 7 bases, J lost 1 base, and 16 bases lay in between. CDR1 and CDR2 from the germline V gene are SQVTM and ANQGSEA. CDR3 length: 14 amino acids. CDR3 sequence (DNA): TGCAGCGCCCTAAGCGGGGCCGATAACTATGGCTACACCTTC. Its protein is CSALSGADNYGYTF.

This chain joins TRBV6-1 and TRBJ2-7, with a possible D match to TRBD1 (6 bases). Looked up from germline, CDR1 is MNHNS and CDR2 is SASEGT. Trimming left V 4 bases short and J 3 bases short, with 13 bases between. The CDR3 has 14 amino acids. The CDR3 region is CASSALLGGYEQYF. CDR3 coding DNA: TGTGCCAGCAGTGCCTTACTAGGGGGCTACGAGCAGTACTTC.